This T cell receptor (beta chain) originates from a study of blood T cell repertoires in COVID-19 (TCRdb year 2020). Context from the whole study: Samples from collaborators originated in the United States, Italy and Spain and spanned both the acute and convalescent phases of COVID-19. The prospective study material was composed of cDNA or gDNA derived from T cells, B-cell-depleted T cells, or PBMCs. Subjects who had been exposed to COVID-19, were actively infected with it, or had recovered from it provided the deeply sampled blood TCRbeta repertoires that made up the dataset. The repertoires were released in a freely available public database intended as a resource for research on the immune response to SARS-CoV-2. Samples were obtained from the ongoing ImmuneRACE study (first 160 participants) and from over 1,000 subjects provided by 6 global collaborators. A de-identified subject ID, COVID-19 status, age in years and sex were almost always included in the sample metadata. Where HLA class I and class II types were available, the types were taken from metadata supplied by the sample provider, not from assay-based typing.

With regard to this clone: Its binding antigen is unknown. No much larger clone is present one base from it, and per-base qualities are unavailable.

Each collaborating institution followed its own protocols to collect whole blood in K2EDTA tubes. For TCRbeta analysis, collaborators shipped samples as frozen whole blood, isolated PBMCs, or DNA extracted from either of those sample types. At the junction V is shortened by 4 bases and J by 6 bases, with 19 bases in between. Including cysteine and phenylalanine, the CDR3 has 15 amino acids. Just CDR3 DNA is preserved here, 45 bases in frame from base 1. TCRbeta CDR3 regions were amplified from genomic DNA by means of the immunoSEQ Assay, a bias-controlled multiplex PCR. The study's processing was this. Nucleated cell counts per sample were estimated from amplification of reference gene primers within the assay. Sequence reads were collapsed and filtered to measure the absolute abundance of every unique TCRbeta CDR3 rearrangement. For each sample, productive Simpson clonality was calculated as the square root of Simpson's diversity index over productive rearrangements. TCRdb stores this immuneACCESS table with in-frame sequences only. Part of the clones is absent; in the studies checked, under half of the shortfall reflects unresolved V genes, and no reason is known for the rest. The V and J calls and clone size come from that table; D and trimming were worked out from the DNA. Across this sample there are around 59,000 clones, with more than 80% seen only once. The ten most abundant clones make up 1.2% to 1.5% of the sample.

The research as a whole found: How much clinical and demographic metadata was included differed by source and by participant, and the metadata was provided uncurated.

The sequencing sample was made of peripheral blood. The V and J segments used are TRBV5-3 and TRBJ1-1; TRBD1 is possibly the D segment (6 matching bases). TRBV5-3 is noted as an ORF with a role that remains uncertain. The source of this sequence is a man between 60 and 70 years old with acute or convalescent COVID-19. The DNA sequence is TGTGCCAGAAGCCTTTCGGACAGTATGAGGGCTGAAGCTTTCTTT. Its coded protein is CARSLSDSMRAEAFF.